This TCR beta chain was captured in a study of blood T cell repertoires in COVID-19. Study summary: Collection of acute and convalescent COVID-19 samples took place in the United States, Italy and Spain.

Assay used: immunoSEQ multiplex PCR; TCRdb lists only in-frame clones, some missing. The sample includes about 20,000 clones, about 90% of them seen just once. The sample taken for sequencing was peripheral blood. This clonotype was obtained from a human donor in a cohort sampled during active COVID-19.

CDR3 residues: CASSLRGEGEQFF. CDR3 nucleotide sequence: TGTGCCAGCAGTTTACGGGGGGAGGGTGAGCAGTTCTTC. V gene TRBV12-3 or TRBV12-4 combines with J gene TRBJ2-1; 7 positions match TRBD2. The CDR3 consists of 13 residues. J was trimmed by 9 bases and V by 2 bases; bases with no gene match: 4.